Listed below are T cell receptor beta chains from one sample, sequenced in a study of CXCR3-negative and CXCR3-positive naive CD8 T cells. TCRdb reanalyzed the 5' RACE reads and collapses them to one entry per CDR3 protein, without DNA. This listing includes 90,000 to 100,000 distinct CDR3 sequences. Sequencing used naive CXCR3- CD8+ T cells from blood. Receptors were obtained from a human donor in good health. Some clones in this sample may be carry-over from other donors' samples. The CDR3 runs from the conserved cysteine through the conserved F or W.

v_call	j_call	cdr3_aa
TRBV29-1	TRBJ2-7	CSVETGTGGTYEQYF
TRBV7-3	TRBJ2-1	CASSLTAGDFNEQFF
TRBV29-1	TRBJ2-1	CSVVGIADRVPLYNEQFF
TRBV28	TRBJ2-7	CASSTDQQGYEQYF
TRBV7-9	TRBJ2-1	CASSSTVQGAAGNEQFF
TRBV25-1	TRBJ2-7	CASSEFGAGVYF
TRBV20-1	TRBJ2-7	CSARDRATYEQYF
TRBV10-3	TRBJ2-7	CAISEDIAEQYF
TRBV11-2	TRBJ2-6	CASSLAGFGANVLTF
TRBV30	TRBJ2-7	CAWDPGTTYEQYF
TRBV7-9	TRBJ1-6	CASSLVGQGPLNSPLHF
TRBV5-1	TRBJ2-1	CATRAPGEHEQFF
TRBV25-1	TRBJ2-1	CASAMDGHPQNNEQFF
TRBV21-1	TRBJ2-7	CASSKGGQGEHEQYF
TRBV6-2/TRBV6-3	TRBJ2-7	CASSPKDRSDYEQYF
TRBV7-9	TRBJ2-1	CASRNGSGAYNEQFF
TRBV27	TRBJ2-7	CASSSGGKGTYEQYF
TRBV18	TRBJ2-5	CASSPRDSARPSQETQYF
TRBV5-1	TRBJ1-6	CASSLGQGYGNNSPLHF
TRBV20-1	TRBJ2-5	CSASRALAGETQYF
TRBV28	TRBJ2-7	CASSPTTEQYF
TRBV10-3	TRBJ2-5	CAISESIAKETQYF
TRBV19	TRBJ2-7	CASSLKGIYEQYF
TRBV11-2	TRBJ2-7	CASSTNPGQGYEQYF
TRBV7-9	TRBJ2-7	CASAAPVGYEQYF